These 24 T cell receptor beta chains originate from one sample sequenced in a study of shared clonotypes between healthy human individuals. Produced via immunoSEQ multiplex PCR; TCRdb's table is partial and in-frame only. Of some 580,000 clones in the sample, around 97% were seen once. The sequencing sample was made of naive CD4+ T cells sorted from blood. Subset noted: CD45RA+ positively selected. The receptors shown here come from a woman in her thirties in good health.

The rearrangement uses TRBV28 and TRBJ2-7; D is unclear. From germline, CDR1 is MDHEN and CDR2 SYDVKM. The CDR3 consists of 14 residues. The ends were cut back, 3 bases at V and 2 bases at J, with 11 bases in the middle. The CDR3 reads CASSFIGRTYEQYF. CDR3 sequence (DNA): TGTGCCAGCAGTTTTATTGGCAGGACCTACGAGCAGTACTTC.

The chain has TRBV6-1 and TRBJ2-7; 10 bases are shared with TRBD1. The length of the CDR3 is 12 residues. Germline V gene lookup returns CDR1 MNHNS and CDR2 SASEGT. This chain's CDR3 is CGSTGGFYEQYF. The DNA for the CDR3 is TGTGGATCGACAGGGGGCTTCTACGAGCAGTACTTC.

The genes are TRBV19 and TRBJ2-1; a weak D match, TRBD2 (6 bases). V was trimmed by 9 bases and J by 0 bases, leaving 18 bases between them. The CDR3 extends over 16 amino acids. CDR1 LNHDA and CDR2 SQIVND come from the germline V gene (reference sequence). The CDR3 sequence is CARTGERAYSYNEQFF. Here the CDR3 DNA reads TGTGCCAGGACTGGTGAGCGGGCCTACTCCTACAATGAGCAGTTCTTC.

The V call is TRBV5-1, the J call TRBJ2-5; 9 bases match TRBD1. This CDR3 contains 13 residues. Per the germline V gene, CDR1 is SGHRS and CDR2 is YFSETQ. Trimming took 4 bases from V and 2 from J; bases not matched to a gene: 0. CDR3 residues: CASSGTGQETQYF. For the CDR3, the DNA is TGCGCCAGCAGCGGGACAGGGCAAGAGACCCAGTACTTC.

The rearrangement joins TRBV5-1 to TRBJ2-7; 7 bases fit TRBD2. Germline values: CDR1 SGHRS, CDR2 YFSETQ. V trimming: 3 bases; J trimming: 7 bases; junction bases outside the gene matches: 19. The CDR3 totals 17 residues. The CDR3 nucleotides read TGCGCCAGCAGCTCAATCCCGGGAGGACTAGAGCTGAGGGAGCAGTACTTC. Translating gives CASSSIPGGLELREQYF.

The chain recombines TRBV7-9 with TRBJ2-7; 9 bases line up with TRBD2. Per germline, CDR1 SEHNR and CDR2 FQNEAQ (reference sequence). The CDR3 spans 13 residues. V shed 7 bases, J shed 4 bases, and the junction held 5 bases outside the gene matches. CDR3 loop: CASTRTSEYEQYF. The CDR3 bases are TGTGCCAGCACACGGACTAGCGAATACGAGCAGTACTTC.

The chain carries TRBV4-2 and TRBJ1-6, with TRBD1 matching 8 bases. The CDR3 contains 15 residues. J was trimmed by 5 bases and V by 5 bases; bases with no gene match: 5. Germline values: CDR1 LGHNA, CDR2 YNFKEQ. The CDR3: CASSAAGGNNSPLHF. The CDR3 DNA sequence: TGTGCCAGCAGCGCGGCAGGGGGCAATAATTCACCCCTCCACTTT.

The chain carries TRBV5-1 and TRBJ1-4; unclear D gene. Germline V lookup: CDR1 SGHRS, CDR2 YFSETQ. This CDR3 spans 15 amino acids. V lost 0 bases and J lost 4, with 10 bases in between. The CDR3 nucleotides read TGCGCCAGCAGCTTGGACGCCAGCTATAATGAAAAACTGTTTTTT. Residues: CASSLDASYNEKLFF.

This clone occurred once. This chain connects TRBV27 to TRBJ2-5, with 14 bases matching TRBD2. Germline assignment: CDR1 MNHEY and CDR2 SMNVEV (reference sequence). The J segment lost 6 bases and the V segment lost 3 bases, leaving 3 bases of the junction unmatched. The length of the CDR3 is 15 residues. DNA of the CDR3: TGTGCCAGCAGTTTGGGACTAGCGGGAGTCAAGACCCAGTACTTC. Protein sequence: CASSLGLAGVKTQYF.

The chain links TRBV28 to TRBJ2-1; D tentatively reads TRBD1 or TRBD2 (5 bases each). The CDR3 loop spans 15 amino acids. Germline V gene data show CDR1 as MDHEN and CDR2 as SYDVKM. Deletions cut 4 bases from V and 5 bases from J, with 15 bases between. CDR3 DNA: TGTGCCAGCAGTTCCCGGGACCAACATAACAATGAGCAGTTCTTC. This gives the protein CASSSRDQHNNEQFF. Variable domain in full (rest from reference TRBV28 and TRBJ2-1): DVKVTQSSRYLVKRTGEKVFLECVQDMDHENMFWYRQDPGLGLRLIYFSYDVKMKEKGDIPEGYSVSREKKERFSLILESASTNQTSMYLCASSSRDQHNNEQFFGPGTRLTVL.

The genes are TRBV5-1 and TRBJ2-2; D is unclear. CDR1 and CDR2 (germline): SGHRS, YFSETQ. The CDR3 has 14 residues. The V and J ends lost 5 bases and 1 base respectively, with 9 bases between them. The CDR3 sequence: CASRVGWNTGELFF. The DNA of the CDR3 is TGCGCCAGCAGGGTAGGGTGGAACACCGGGGAGCTGTTTTTT.

This sequence joins TRBV15 and TRBJ2-1; 9 bases are a match to TRBD2. Trimming at V came to 0 bases and at J to 4 bases, leaving 13 bases not matched to a gene. Germline-derived CDR1 and CDR2 are LNHNV and YYDKDF (reference sequence). This CDR3 has 19 amino acids. CDR3 sequence reads: CATSRDKGLAGAKYNEQFF. CDR3 in DNA: TGTGCCACCAGCAGAGATAAGGGGTTAGCGGGAGCGAAGTACAATGAGCAGTTCTTC.

The chain links TRBV7-9 to TRBJ2-1; D unclear. V was pared by 5 bases and J by 5 bases, with 10 bases between. The V gene's germline CDR1 is SEHNR and CDR2 FQNEAQ (reference sequence). This CDR3 has 13 residues. Here the CDR3 DNA reads TGTGCCAGCAGCCTCGGGCTAAACAATGAGCAGTTCTTC. As protein: CASSLGLNNEQFF. Filled out from reference TRBV7-9 and TRBJ2-1, the complete variable domain reads DTGVSQNPRHKITKRGQNVTFRCDPISEHNRLYWYRQTLGQGPEFLTYFQNEAQLEKSRLLSDRFSAERPKGSFSTLEIQRTEQGDSAMYLCASSLGLNNEQFFGPGTRLTVL.

V usage is TRBV27 and J usage is TRBJ2-1; TRBD2 matches 8 bases. Germline V gene data show CDR1 as MNHEY and CDR2 as SMNVEV (reference sequence). This CDR3 spans 14 amino acids. The trim removed 1 base at V and 9 bases at J, leaving 5 bases unmatched. The CDR3 spells CASSLYGRGGEQFF. The CDR3 DNA reads TGTGCCAGCAGTTTATACGGGAGGGGGGGTGAGCAGTTCTTC.

The V gene is TRBV7-2, the J gene TRBJ2-3; 10 bases map to TRBD1. Germline V gives CDR1 SGHTA, CDR2 FQGNSA. The trim removed 5 bases at V and 5 bases at J, leaving 4 bases unmatched. The CDR3 has 14 amino acids. CDR3 DNA: TGTGCCAGCAGCCCTTGGACAGGGGGAGATACGCAGTATTTT. Protein: CASSPWTGGDTQYF.

Only one count was recorded for this clone. V gene TRBV10-3 combines with J gene TRBJ2-7; the D gene is possibly TRBD2 (5 bases). This CDR3 has 12 residues. In germline, CDR1 is ENHRY, CDR2 SYGVKD. Trimming took 6 bases from V and 6 from J, leaving 12 bases between them. CDR3 region: CAIRAVGVEQYF. Written as DNA, the CDR3 is TGTGCCATCAGGGCGGTCGGGGTCGAGCAGTACTTC.

The chain couples TRBV28 to TRBJ2-7; no reliable D call. Germline V gene sequence: CDR1 MDHEN, CDR2 SYDVKM. Trimming pared 3 bases from V and 0 bases from J, leaving 12 bases between. This CDR3 has 15 residues. The CDR3 region is CASSLDVGSSYEQYF. In DNA, the CDR3 is TGTGCCAGCAGTTTGGATGTGGGCAGCTCCTACGAGCAGTACTTC.

The gene calls are TRBV14 and TRBJ1-2; 9 nucleotides line up with TRBD1. This CDR3 contains 16 residues. CDR1 SGHDN and CDR2 FVKESK come from the germline V gene. Unmatched junction bases numbered 16, after V lost 8 bases and J lost 6 bases. The CDR3 protein is CASSRAGTGNRNGYTF. The CDR3 DNA is TGTGCCAGCTCCCGCGCCGGGACAGGGAATAGGAATGGCTACACCTTC.

This chain links TRBV5-4 with TRBJ2-7; TRBD2 matches 10 bases. The CDR3 loop spans 15 amino acids. The V segment lost 2 bases and the J segment 7 bases; nucleotides outside the gene matches: 9. Per the germline V gene, CDR1 is SGHNT and CDR2 is YYREEE (reference sequence). The CDR3: CASSFSSGSGYEQYF. The CDR3 nucleotides read TGTGCCAGCAGCTTTTCTAGCGGGAGTGGGTATGAGCAGTACTTC.

This chain connects TRBV2 to TRBJ1-4, with a possible D match to TRBD1 (6 bases). Trimming cost V 7 bases and J 3 bases, with 15 bases left between them. Germline CDR1 is SNHLY and CDR2 is FYNNEI. The CDR3 extends over 15 amino acids. CDR3 protein: CASTAPDSPNEKLFF. The CDR3 coding sequence is TGTGCCAGCACGGCGCCGGACAGCCCTAATGAAAAACTGTTTTTT.

J is TRBJ2-3 and V is TRBV9; 9 bases map to TRBD2. The CDR3 extends over 16 amino acids. Trimming at V came to 4 bases and at J to 6 bases, leaving 12 bases not matched to a gene. Germline-derived CDR1 and CDR2 are SGDLS and YYNGEE. This chain's CDR3 is CASSPQLSGSWDTQYF. CDR3 nucleotides: TGTGCCAGCAGCCCCCAACTTAGCGGGAGTTGGGATACGCAGTATTTT. Using reference TRBV9 and TRBJ2-3 for the parts outside the CDR3, the full variable domain is DSGVTQTPKHLITATGQRVTLRCSPRSGDLSVYWYQQSLDQGLQFLIQYYNGEERAKGNILERFSAQQFPDLHSELNLSSLELGDSALYFCASSPQLSGSWDTQYFGPGTRLTVL.

This chain links TRBV11-1 with TRBJ2-1, with 7 nucleotides matching TRBD1. Germline V gives CDR1 SGHAT, CDR2 FQDESV (reference sequence). This CDR3 is 14 amino acids long. J was trimmed by 5 bases and V by 6 bases; bases with no gene match: 7. The CDR3 DNA reads as TGTGCCAGCAGGACCCGGGACAGTCACAATGAGCAGTTCTTC. Translated: CASRTRDSHNEQFF.

Here the CDR3 DNA reads TGCAGCGCGAAGACTAGCGGGAGTAGTGAGCAGTTCTTC. The encoded protein is CSAKTSGSSEQFF. This chain links TRBV29-1 with TRBJ2-1; 12 nucleotides line up with TRBD2. J lost 9 bases, V lost 7 bases, and 7 bases had no gene match. The CDR3 extends over 13 amino acids. Germline lookup yields CDR1 SQVTM and CDR2 ANQGSEA.

This chain connects TRBV5-1 to TRBJ2-3, with no clear D. The V end was cut by 0 bases, the J end by 2 bases, with 13 bases between. This CDR3 spans 16 amino acids. Germline V gene lookup returns CDR1 SGHRS and CDR2 YFSETQ. The CDR3 here is CASSLERMVNTDTQYF. CDR3 nucleotide sequence: TGCGCCAGCAGCTTGGAGCGCATGGTAAACACAGATACGCAGTATTTT.